This record looks at one T cell receptor beta chain sequence and its context. Per the study methods: Counts of nucleated cells, estimated from reference gene primer amplification, were obtained. Clones were read by immunoSEQ multiplex PCR, and TCRdb kept only the in-frame ones, dropping some. The V and J calls and clone size come from that table; D and trimming were worked out from the DNA. The sample has about 36,000 clones, around 87% seen once; the top ten hold 20%. This record comes from a study of blood T cell repertoires in COVID-19. Study-level background: Acute and convalescent COVID-19 specimens originated in the United States, Italy and Spain.

This CDR3 has 16 amino acids. The V end was cut by 3 bases, the J end by 0 bases, with 17 bases between. Germline CDR1 GTSNPN, CDR2 SVGIG (reference sequence). The chain has TRBV30 and TRBJ1-1, with D possibly matching TRBD1 (6 bases). Input material: peripheral blood. This sequence was found in a man aged 60 to 69 with acute or convalescent COVID-19. The CDR3 reads CAWRFTGNFLNTEAFF. CDR3 coding DNA: TGTGCCTGGAGATTCACAGGGAACTTTTTGAACACTGAAGCTTTCTTT.